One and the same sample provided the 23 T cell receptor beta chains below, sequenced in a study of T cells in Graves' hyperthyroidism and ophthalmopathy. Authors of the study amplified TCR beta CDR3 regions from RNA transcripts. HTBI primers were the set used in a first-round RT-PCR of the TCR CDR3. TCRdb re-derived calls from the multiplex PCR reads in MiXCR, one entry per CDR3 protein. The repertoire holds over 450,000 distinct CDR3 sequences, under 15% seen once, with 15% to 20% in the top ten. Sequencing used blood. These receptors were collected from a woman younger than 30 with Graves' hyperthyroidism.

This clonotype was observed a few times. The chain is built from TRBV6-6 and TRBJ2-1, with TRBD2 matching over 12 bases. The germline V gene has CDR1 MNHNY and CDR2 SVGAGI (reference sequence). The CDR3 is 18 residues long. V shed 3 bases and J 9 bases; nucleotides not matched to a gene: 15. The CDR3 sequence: CASSYVHPGLAGFSEQFF. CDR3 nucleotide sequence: TGTGCCAGCAGTTATGTCCATCCCGGACTAGCGGGATTTAGTGAGCAGTTCTTC.

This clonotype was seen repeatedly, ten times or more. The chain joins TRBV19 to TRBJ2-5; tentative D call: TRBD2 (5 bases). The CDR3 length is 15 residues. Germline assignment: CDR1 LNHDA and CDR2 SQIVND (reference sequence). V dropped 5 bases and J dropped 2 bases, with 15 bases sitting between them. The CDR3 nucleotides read TGTGCCAGTAGTTTAGGCGGGTACGAACAAGAGACCCAGTACTTC. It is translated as CASSLGGYEQETQYF.

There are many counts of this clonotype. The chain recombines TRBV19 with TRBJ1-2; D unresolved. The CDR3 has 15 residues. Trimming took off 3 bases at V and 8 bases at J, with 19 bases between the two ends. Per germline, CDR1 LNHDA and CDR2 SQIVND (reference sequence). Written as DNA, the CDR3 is TGTGCCAGTAGTATTTTTGACAATCACCCCAGAGGCTACACCTTC. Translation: CASSIFDNHPRGYTF.

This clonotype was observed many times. The CDR3 region is CASSYRVTDTQYF. The CDR3 nucleotides read TGTGCCAGCAGTTACCGCGTCACAGATACGCAGTATTTT. The V gene is TRBV12-3 or TRBV12-4, the J gene TRBJ2-3; D unresolved. V lost 4 bases to trimming and J lost 2 bases, with 7 bases between them. The CDR3 extends over 13 amino acids.

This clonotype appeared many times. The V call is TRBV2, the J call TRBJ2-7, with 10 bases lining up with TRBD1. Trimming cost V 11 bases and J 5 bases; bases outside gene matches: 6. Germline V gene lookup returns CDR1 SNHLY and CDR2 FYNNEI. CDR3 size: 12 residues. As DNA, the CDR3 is TGTGCCTCGACAGGGGGCCGCCACGAGCAGTACTTC. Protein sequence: CASTGGRHEQYF.

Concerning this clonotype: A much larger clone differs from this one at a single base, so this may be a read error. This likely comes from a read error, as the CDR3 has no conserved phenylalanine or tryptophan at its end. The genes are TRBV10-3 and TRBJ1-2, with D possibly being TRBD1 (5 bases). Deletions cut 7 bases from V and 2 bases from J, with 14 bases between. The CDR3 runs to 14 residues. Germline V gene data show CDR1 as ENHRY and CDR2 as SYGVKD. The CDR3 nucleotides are TGTGCCATCACCGTTGGGGCAGACAACTATGGCTACACCCTC. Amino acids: CAITVGADNYGYTL.

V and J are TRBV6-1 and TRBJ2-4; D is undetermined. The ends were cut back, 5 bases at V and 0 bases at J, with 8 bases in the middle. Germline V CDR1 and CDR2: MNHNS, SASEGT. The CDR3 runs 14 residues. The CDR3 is CASSPDLAKNIQYF. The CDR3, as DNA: TGTGCCAGCAGTCCCGACCTAGCCAAAAACATTCAGTACTTC.

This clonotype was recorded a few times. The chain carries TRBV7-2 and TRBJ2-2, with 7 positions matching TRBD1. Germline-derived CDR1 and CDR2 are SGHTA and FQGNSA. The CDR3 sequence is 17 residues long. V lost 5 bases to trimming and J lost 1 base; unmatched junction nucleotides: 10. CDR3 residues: CTSSLRQGRMNTGELFF. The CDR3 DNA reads TGTACCAGCAGCCTCAGACAGGGCAGGATGAACACCGGGGAGCTGTTTTTT. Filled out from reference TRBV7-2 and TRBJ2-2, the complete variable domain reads GAGVSQSPSNKVTEKGKDVELRCDPISGHTALYWYRQSLGQGLEFLIYFQGNSAPDKSGLPSDRFSAERTGGSVSTLTIQRTQQEDSAVYLCTSSLRQGRMNTGELFFGEGSRLTVL.

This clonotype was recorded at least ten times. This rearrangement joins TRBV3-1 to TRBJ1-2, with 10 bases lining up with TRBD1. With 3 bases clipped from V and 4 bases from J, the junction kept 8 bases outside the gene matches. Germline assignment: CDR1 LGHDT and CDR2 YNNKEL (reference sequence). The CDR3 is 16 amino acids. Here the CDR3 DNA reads TGTGCCAGCAGCCAGCTGACAGGGGGCGCTGCCTATGGCTACACCTTC. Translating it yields CASSQLTGGAAYGYTF. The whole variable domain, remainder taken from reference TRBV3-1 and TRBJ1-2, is DTAVSQTPKYLVTQMGNDKSIKCEQNLGHDTMYWYKQDSKKFLKIMFSYNNKELIINETVPNRFSPKSPDKAHLNLHINSLELGDSAVYFCASSQLTGGAAYGYTFGSGTRLTVV.

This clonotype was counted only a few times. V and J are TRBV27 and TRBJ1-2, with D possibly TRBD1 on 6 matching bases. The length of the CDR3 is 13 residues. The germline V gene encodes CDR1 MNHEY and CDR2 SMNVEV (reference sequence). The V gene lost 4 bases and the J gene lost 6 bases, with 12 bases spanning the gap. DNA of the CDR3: TGTGCCAGCAGTTCAGGGGCGATCGATGGCTACACCTTC. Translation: CASSSGAIDGYTF.

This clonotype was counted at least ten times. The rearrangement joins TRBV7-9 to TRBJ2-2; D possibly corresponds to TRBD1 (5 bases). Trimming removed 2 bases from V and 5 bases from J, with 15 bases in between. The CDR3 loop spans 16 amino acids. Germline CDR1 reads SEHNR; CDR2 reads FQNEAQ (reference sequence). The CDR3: CASSLLDPGFTGELFF. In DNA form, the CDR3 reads TGTGCCAGCAGCTTACTCGACCCAGGGTTTACCGGGGAGCTGTTTTTT.

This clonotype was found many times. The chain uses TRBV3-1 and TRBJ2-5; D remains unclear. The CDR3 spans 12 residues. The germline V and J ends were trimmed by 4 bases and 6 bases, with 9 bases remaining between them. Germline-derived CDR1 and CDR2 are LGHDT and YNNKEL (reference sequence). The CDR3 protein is CASSRGIQTQYF. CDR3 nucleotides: TGTGCCAGCAGCCGGGGAATACAGACCCAGTACTTC.

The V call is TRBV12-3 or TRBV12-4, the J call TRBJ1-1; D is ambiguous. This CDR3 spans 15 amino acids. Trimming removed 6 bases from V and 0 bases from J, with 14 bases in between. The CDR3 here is CASSQYSPMNTEAFF. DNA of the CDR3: TGTGCCAGCAGCCAATACAGTCCCATGAACACTGAAGCTTTCTTT.

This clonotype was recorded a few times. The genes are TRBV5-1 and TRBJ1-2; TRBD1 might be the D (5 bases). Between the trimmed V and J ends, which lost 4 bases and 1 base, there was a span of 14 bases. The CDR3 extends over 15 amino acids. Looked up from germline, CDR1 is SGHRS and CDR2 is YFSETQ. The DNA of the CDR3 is TGCGCCAGCAGCCCAAGGGACGGGAATAACTATGGCTACACCTTC. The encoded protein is CASSPRDGNNYGYTF.

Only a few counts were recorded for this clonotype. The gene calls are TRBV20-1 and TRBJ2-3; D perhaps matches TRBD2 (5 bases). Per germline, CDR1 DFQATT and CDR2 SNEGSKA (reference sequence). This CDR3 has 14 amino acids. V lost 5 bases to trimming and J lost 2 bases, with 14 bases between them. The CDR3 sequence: CSAESGSNTDTQYF. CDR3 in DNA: TGCAGTGCTGAAAGCGGTAGCAACACAGATACGCAGTATTTT.

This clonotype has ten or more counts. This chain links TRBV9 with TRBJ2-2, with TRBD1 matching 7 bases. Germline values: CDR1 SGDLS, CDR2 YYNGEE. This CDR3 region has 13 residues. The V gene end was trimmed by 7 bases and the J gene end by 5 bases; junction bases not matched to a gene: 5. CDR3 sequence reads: CASGDRVTGELFF. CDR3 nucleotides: TGTGCCAGCGGTGACAGGGTAACCGGGGAGCTGTTTTTT.

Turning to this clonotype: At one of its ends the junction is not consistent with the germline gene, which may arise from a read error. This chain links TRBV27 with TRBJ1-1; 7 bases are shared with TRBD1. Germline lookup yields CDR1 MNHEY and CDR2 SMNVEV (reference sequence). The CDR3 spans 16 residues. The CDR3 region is CASSLSWGRGLTEALF. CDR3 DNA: TGTGCCAGCAGTTTATCATGGGGGAGGGGGCTGACTGAAGCTCTCTTT.

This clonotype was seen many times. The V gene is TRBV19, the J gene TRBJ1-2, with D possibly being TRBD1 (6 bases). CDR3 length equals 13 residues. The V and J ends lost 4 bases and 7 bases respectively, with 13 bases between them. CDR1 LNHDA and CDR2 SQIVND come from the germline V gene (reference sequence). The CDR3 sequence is CASSTGAEGGYTF. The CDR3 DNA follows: TGTGCCAGTAGTACGGGGGCAGAGGGTGGCTACACCTTC.

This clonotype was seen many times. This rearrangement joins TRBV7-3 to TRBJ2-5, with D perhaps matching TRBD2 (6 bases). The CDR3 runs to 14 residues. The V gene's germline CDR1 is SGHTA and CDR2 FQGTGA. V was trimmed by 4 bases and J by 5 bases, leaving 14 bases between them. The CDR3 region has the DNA TGTGCCAGCAGCTCCAGGGACTTTGGCGAGACCCAGTACTTC. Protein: CASSSRDFGETQYF.

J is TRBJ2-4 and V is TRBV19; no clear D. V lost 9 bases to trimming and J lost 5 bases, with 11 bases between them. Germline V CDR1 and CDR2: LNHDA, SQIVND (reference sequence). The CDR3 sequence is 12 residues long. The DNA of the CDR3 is TGTGCCAGCCGAGGTGTCGAAAACATTCAGTACTTC. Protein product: CASRGVENIQYF.

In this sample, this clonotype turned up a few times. CDR3 in amino acids: CASSPPAGYGYTF. CDR3 DNA sequence: TGCGCCAGCAGCCCCCCGGCAGGCTATGGCTACACCTTC. This chain uses TRBV5-1 with TRBJ1-2; no reliable D call. The V gene lost 4 bases and the J gene lost 4 bases, with 11 bases spanning the gap. The length of the CDR3 is 13 residues. Germline V gene sequence: CDR1 SGHRS, CDR2 YFSETQ.

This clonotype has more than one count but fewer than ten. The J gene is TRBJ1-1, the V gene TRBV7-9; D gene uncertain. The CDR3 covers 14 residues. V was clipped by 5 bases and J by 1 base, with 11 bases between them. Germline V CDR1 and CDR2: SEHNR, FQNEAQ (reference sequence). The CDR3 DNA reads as TGTGCCAGCAGCGACTATGGGGAGAACACTGAAGCTTTCTTT. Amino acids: CASSDYGENTEAFF.

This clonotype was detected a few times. CDR3: CSASPTRRDEQFF. The DNA for the CDR3 is TGCAGTGCTAGTCCGACACGAAGGGATGAGCAGTTCTTC. The chain combines TRBV20-1 with TRBJ2-1; D unresolved. This CDR3 has 13 amino acids. With 3 bases removed from V and 8 bases from J, the gap between germline ends came to 14 bases. Germline V gene data show CDR1 as DFQATT and CDR2 as SNEGSKA (reference sequence).